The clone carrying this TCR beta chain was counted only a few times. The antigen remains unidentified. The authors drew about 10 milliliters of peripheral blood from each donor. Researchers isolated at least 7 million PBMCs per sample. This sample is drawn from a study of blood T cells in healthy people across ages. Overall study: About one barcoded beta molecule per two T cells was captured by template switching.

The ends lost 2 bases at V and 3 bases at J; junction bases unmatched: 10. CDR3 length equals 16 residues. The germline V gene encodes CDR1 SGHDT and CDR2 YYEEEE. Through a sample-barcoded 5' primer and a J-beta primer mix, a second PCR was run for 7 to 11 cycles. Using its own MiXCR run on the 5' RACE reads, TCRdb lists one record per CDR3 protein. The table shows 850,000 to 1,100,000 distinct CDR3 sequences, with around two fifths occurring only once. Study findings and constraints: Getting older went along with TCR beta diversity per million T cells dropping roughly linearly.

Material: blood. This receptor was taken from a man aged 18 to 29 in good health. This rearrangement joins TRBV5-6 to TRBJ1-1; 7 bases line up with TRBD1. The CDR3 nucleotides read TGTGCCAGCAGCTTAATGAGGACAGGTGAGGACACTGAAGCTTTCTTT. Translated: CASSLMRTGEDTEAFF.